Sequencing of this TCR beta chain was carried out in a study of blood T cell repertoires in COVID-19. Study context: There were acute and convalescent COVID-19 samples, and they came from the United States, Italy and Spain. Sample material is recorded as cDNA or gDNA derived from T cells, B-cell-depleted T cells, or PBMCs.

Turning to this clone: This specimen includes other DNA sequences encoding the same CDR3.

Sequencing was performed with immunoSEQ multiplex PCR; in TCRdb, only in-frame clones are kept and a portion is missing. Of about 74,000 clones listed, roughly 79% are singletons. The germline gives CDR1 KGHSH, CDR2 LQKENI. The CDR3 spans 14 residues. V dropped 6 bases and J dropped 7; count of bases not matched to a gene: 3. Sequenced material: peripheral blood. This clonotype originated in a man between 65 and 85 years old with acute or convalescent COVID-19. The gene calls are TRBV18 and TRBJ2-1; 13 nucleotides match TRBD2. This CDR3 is CASSRTSGSNEQFF. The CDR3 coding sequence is TGTGCCAGCTCCCGGACTAGCGGGAGTAATGAGCAGTTCTTC.